The 14 T cell receptor beta chains below come from one sample, sequenced in a study of vaccination effects on CD4 cells after COVID-19. Sequencing was performed with immunoSEQ multiplex PCR; in TCRdb, only in-frame clones are kept and a portion is missing. Of tens of thousands of clones in the sample, around 77% were seen once. ViraFEST assay sequencing came after antigen-specific CD4+ T cells were expanded with viral peptide pools. Cells that had been cultured for 10 days were the source of isolated CD4+ T cells. Vaccine recipients lacked prior SARS-CoV-2 infection and had negative nucleocapsid antibodies. Their target antigens are unknown. The material sequenced was CD4+ T cells from PBMCs cultured with HCoV-NL63 spike peptides, taken before COVID-19 vaccination. These TCRs come from a human donor who received a COVID-19 vaccine.

This clone was found a few times. The chain couples TRBV5-1 to TRBJ2-6; D possibly matches TRBD1 or TRBD2 (5 bases each). With 4 bases removed from V and 2 bases from J, the gap between germline ends came to 16 bases. Germline-derived CDR1 and CDR2 are SGHRS and YFSETQ. This CDR3 comprises 17 residues. The DNA of the CDR3 is TGCGCCAGCAGCAAAACCCCAGGGAGTGCTGGGGCCAACGTCCTGACTTTC. Amino acids: CASSKTPGSAGANVLTF.

The chain recombines TRBV7-2 with TRBJ1-1; D ambiguous. CDR1 is SGHTA and CDR2 is FQGNSA in the germline V gene. The CDR3 runs 14 residues. V was shortened by 1 base and J by 1 base, with 7 bases between the two germline ends. The CDR3 nucleotides read TGTGCCAGCAGCTTAGGGAGTTCGAACACTGAAGCTTTCTTT. It encodes CASSLGSSNTEAFF.

The CDR3 sequence is CAWSVRTGMNSPLHF. CDR3 coding DNA: TGTGCCTGGAGTGTACGGACAGGGATGAATTCACCCCTCCACTTT. The rearrangement links TRBV30 to TRBJ1-6; 8 bases match TRBD1. CDR3 length equals 15 residues. V lost 0 bases to trimming and J lost 7 bases; unmatched junction nucleotides: 5. CDR1 and CDR2 from the germline V gene are GTSNPN and SVGIG (reference sequence).

The rearrangement links TRBV29-1 to TRBJ2-3; 7 bases fit TRBD2. The CDR3 is 15 amino acids. V lost 6 bases and J lost 5; bases outside the gene matches: 14. Germline V gene data show CDR1 as SQVTM and CDR2 as ANQGSEA. The CDR3 is CSVRMSSGEGDTQYF. The CDR3 coding sequence is TGCAGCGTCCGAATGTCCAGCGGGGAAGGAGATACGCAGTATTTT.

This CDR3 reads CASSPGVRGRGLLKPLHF. DNA of the CDR3: TGTGCCAGCTCACCAGGCGTCAGGGGCCGCGGGCTTTTAAAGCCCCTCCACTTT. The chain carries TRBV18 and TRBJ1-6, with TRBD1 as a possible D gene (6 bases). The CDR3 has 18 amino acids. The germline V gene has CDR1 KGHSH and CDR2 LQKENI. V dropped 2 bases and J dropped 13 bases, with 27 bases sitting between them. Filled out from reference TRBV18 and TRBJ1-6, the complete variable domain reads NAGVMQNPRHLVRRRGQEARLRCSPMKGHSHVYWYRQLPEEGLKFMVYLQKENIIDESGMPKERFSAEFPKEGPSILRIQQVVRGDSAAYFCASSPGVRGRGLLKPLHFGNGTRLTVT.

The chain is built from TRBV2 and TRBJ2-2, with D perhaps being TRBD1 or TRBD2 (5 bases each). Trimming cost V 6 bases and J 1 base, with 12 bases left between them. Germline V lookup: CDR1 SNHLY, CDR2 FYNNEI. The CDR3 totals 15 residues. CDR3 region: CASRTGAVNTGELFF. The CDR3 bases are TGTGCCAGCAGGACCGGGGCAGTGAACACCGGGGAGCTGTTTTTT.

This sequence joins TRBV24-1 and TRBJ2-3; possible D gene TRBD1, 6 bases. Trimming took off 2 bases at V and 2 bases at J, with 16 bases between the two ends. Germline CDR1 reads KGHDR; CDR2 reads SFDVKD. The CDR3 is 17 amino acids. This chain's CDR3 is CATSDYGQYKDTDTQYF. The CDR3 bases are TGTGCCACCAGTGATTATGGACAGTATAAGGACACAGATACGCAGTATTTT.

The CDR3 reads CATMGEGTTNEKLFF. The CDR3 DNA follows: TGTGCCACCATGGGAGAGGGTACAACTAATGAAAAACTGTTTTTT. This sequence joins TRBV2 and TRBJ1-4; no clear D gene. V shed 10 bases and J shed 0 bases, with 15 bases lying between them. Germline values: CDR1 SNHLY, CDR2 FYNNEI. This CDR3 is 15 amino acids long.

As DNA, the CDR3 is TGCGCCAGCAGCTTGCGGGCCCAAACCTACAATGAGCAGTTCTTC. Encoded protein: CASSLRAQTYNEQFF. The gene calls are TRBV5-1 and TRBJ2-1, with D unresolved. CDR3 length: 15 amino acids. V lost 1 base to trimming and J lost 2 bases, with 10 bases between them. Germline V CDR1 and CDR2: SGHRS, YFSETQ.

This clone was counted only a few times. This chain links TRBV5-1 with TRBJ2-1, with TRBD1 matching 8 bases. The CDR3 sequence is 14 residues long. Germline CDR1 reads SGHRS; CDR2 reads YFSETQ. Germline trimming cut 3 bases from V and 15 bases from J; bases unmatched to any gene: 14. This CDR3 reads CASSSGQGIGVWFF. In nucleotides, the CDR3 is TGCGCCAGCAGCTCAGGACAGGGTATAGGGGTGTGGTTCTTC.

The count of this clone is one. The gene calls are TRBV5-1 and TRBJ2-1; TRBD2 is a possible D gene (6 bases). CDR1 is SGHRS, CDR2 YFSETQ, per germline. Deletions cut 1 base from V and 7 bases from J, with 15 bases between. This CDR3 region has 15 residues. The chain's CDR3 is CASSLMASARNEQFF. CDR3 DNA: TGCGCCAGCAGCTTGATGGCTAGCGCACGAAATGAGCAGTTCTTC.

V usage is TRBV12-2 and J usage is TRBJ2-7; the DNA was not used to check the table's D call, TRBD1. TRBV12-2 is marked as a pseudogene. The CDR3 has 14 amino acids. The CDR3 coding sequence is TGTGCAAGTCGCTACCGGGACAGGGAATTCGAGCAGTACGTC. This sequence encodes CASRYRDREFEQYV.

This chain links TRBV19 with TRBJ1-1, with 7 bases that match TRBD1. V lost 8 bases, J lost 6 bases, and 9 bases stayed unmatched. Per germline, CDR1 LNHDA and CDR2 SQIVND (reference sequence). The CDR3 covers 13 residues. The CDR3 loop is CASQVYRGSEAFF. The CDR3 coding sequence is TGTGCCAGTCAGGTATACAGGGGATCTGAAGCTTTCTTT. The full variable domain, with the rest looked up from reference TRBV19 and TRBJ1-1, is DGGITQSPKYLFRKEGQNVTLSCEQNLNHDAMYWYRQDPGQGLRLIYYSQIVNDFQKGDIAEGYSVSREKKESFPLTVTSAQKNPTAFYLCASQVYRGSEAFFGQGTRLTVV.

The chain carries TRBV3-1 (or the pseudogene TRBV3-2) and TRBJ2-2; 9 positions match TRBD2. This CDR3 has 17 amino acids. With V trimmed by 0 bases and J by 4 bases, 6 bases remained unmatched. The germline gives CDR1 LGHDT, CDR2 YNNKEL (reference sequence). CDR3 in amino acids: CASSQDRAGGRTGELFF. The CDR3 DNA sequence: TGTGCCAGCAGCCAAGATAGGGCGGGGGGGCGCACCGGGGAGCTGTTTTTT.